This T cell receptor beta chain comes out of a study of identical twins. Regarding the study as a whole: Weaker excess sharing between twins was seen in beta out-of-frame sequences.

V shed 1 base, J shed 8 bases, and the junction held 7 bases outside the gene matches. The CDR3 extends over 15 amino acids. Germline CDR1 MNHNS, CDR2 SASEGT. TCRdb re-called the 5' RACE reads with MiXCR, one entry per CDR3 protein. Of 1.5 million to 2 million distinct CDR3 sequences in the sample, less than 35% were seen once. This clonotype showed up just once. Antigen: not known. J is TRBJ1-4 and V is TRBV6-1; 7 positions agree with TRBD1. The sequence was collected from a newborn girl in good health. Sequencing input: cord blood. The CDR3 region has the DNA TGTGCCAGCAGTGAAGTAGGGGGCGCCCCGGAAAAACTGTTTTTT. As protein: CASSEVGGAPEKLFF.